A selection of T cell receptor beta chains follows, all from one sample in a study of cytomegalovirus exposure and HLA in healthy donors. Profiled with immunoSEQ multiplex PCR; TCRdb holds only in-frame clones, not every one. The sample records approximately 150,000 clones, about 60% being singletons. Sequencing was done on a sample of PBMCs. These receptors all come from a woman aged 55-69 years in good health and CMV-seropositive. The CDR3 runs from the conserved cysteine through the conserved F or W. Each record gives: clone size, D gene, V gene, J gene, CDR3 DNA, CDR3 protein. The D gene is left open where the match is weak. Expanded clones get a size class; other rows say once, few or many, or leave the size out.

size: few; D: TRBD2; V: TRBV28; J: TRBJ2-1; DNA: TGTGCCAGCAGTTTAGGGCTAGCGGAATACAATGAGCAGTTCTTC; CDR3: CASSLGLAEYNEQFF
size: .; D: .; V: TRBV9; J: TRBJ2-2; DNA: TGTGCCAGCAGCCCTGGGGGGTTCGGGGAGCTGTTTTTT; CDR3: CASSPGGFGELFF
size: .; D: TRBD1; V: TRBV14; J: TRBJ2-5; DNA: TGTGCCACCTCACGTGACAGGGGAGAGACCCAGTACTTC; CDR3: CATSRDRGETQYF
size: .; D: .; V: TRBV10-3; J: TRBJ2-7; DNA: TGTGCCATCAGTGAGTCGGCTAGCCGTACCTACGAGCAGTACTTC; CDR3: CAISESASRTYEQYF
size: .; D: .; V: TRBV4-1; J: TRBJ1-5; DNA: TGCGCCAGCAGCCAAGTCGGACAATATAGCAATCAGCCCCAGCATTTT; CDR3: CASSQVGQYSNQPQHF
size: few; D: TRBD1; V: TRBV4-2; J: TRBJ2-7; DNA: TGTGCCAGCAGCCAGGGGACAGCTCGGGAGCAGTACTTC; CDR3: CASSQGTAREQYF
size: .; D: TRBD1; V: TRBV27; J: TRBJ1-6; DNA: TGTGCCAGCAGATCGAGGGACAGGAATTCACCCCTCCACTTT; CDR3: CASRSRDRNSPLHF
size: .; D: .; V: TRBV4-3; J: TRBJ1-1; DNA: TGCGCCAGCAGCCAAGACGGCGGGGCCTCTGAAGCTTTCTTT; CDR3: CASSQDGGASEAFF
size: .; D: .; V: TRBV10-3; J: TRBJ2-5; DNA: TGTGCCATCAGTGAGTCCGGGGTCGGGTCGGAGGAGACCCAGTACTTC; CDR3: CAISESGVGSEETQYF
size: .; D: TRBD1; V: TRBV18; J: TRBJ1-1; DNA: TGTGCCAGCTCAATTCAGGGGGACACTGAAGCTTTCTTT; CDR3: CASSIQGDTEAFF
size: .; D: TRBD2; V: TRBV7-9; J: TRBJ2-5; DNA: TGTGCCAGCAGCTTTGTAGCGGGATTTGAGACCCAGTACTTC; CDR3: CASSFVAGFETQYF
size: .; D: TRBD1; V: TRBV11-2; J: TRBJ1-2; DNA: TGTGCCAGCAGAAGGGACAGGGGCCGGTCCTATGGCTACACCTTC; CDR3: CASRRDRGRSYGYTF
size: .; D: TRBD2; V: TRBV4-3; J: TRBJ2-2; DNA: TGCGCCAGCAGCCACTCCGGGACTAGTGGGTTCACCGGGGAGCTGTTTTTT; CDR3: CASSHSGTSGFTGELFF
size: .; D: .; V: TRBV29-1; J: TRBJ2-7; DNA: TGCAGCGTTGTCGCAGACACTAAGCGGAACGAGCAGTACTTC; CDR3: CSVVADTKRNEQYF
size: .; D: .; V: TRBV7-8; J: TRBJ2-1; DNA: TGTGCCAGCAGCTTAGCGCGAGGGAGTATCAGGTACAATGAGCAGTTCTTC; CDR3: CASSLARGSIRYNEQFF
size: .; D: TRBD2; V: TRBV7-3; J: TRBJ2-7; DNA: TGTGCCAGCAGCCAACGGACTAGCGGCGAGCAGTACTTC; CDR3: CASSQRTSGEQYF
size: few; D: .; V: TRBV14; J: TRBJ1-5; DNA: TGTGCCAGCAGCCAAGGTAACAACGGGAAGCATTTT; CDR3: CASSQGNNGKHF
size: .; D: .; V: TRBV7-2; J: TRBJ1-6; DNA: TGTGCCTCGGCAGGGGATCATTCACCCCTCCACTTT; CDR3: CASAGDHSPLHF
size: .; D: .; V: TRBV7-3; J: TRBJ1-1; DNA: TGTGCCAGCAGTTATACGGCCCAGGGCACTGAAGCTTTCTTT; CDR3: CASSYTAQGTEAFF
size: .; D: .; V: TRBV7-9; J: TRBJ1-5; DNA: TGTGCCAGCAGCTTAACGACAGCAGATCAGCCCCAGCATTTT; CDR3: CASSLTTADQPQHF
size: few; D: .; V: TRBV7-2; J: TRBJ2-7; DNA: TGTGCCAGCAGCTTAGCGAGGGATGCCGAGCAGTACTTC; CDR3: CASSLARDAEQYF
size: .; D: .; V: TRBV7-3; J: TRBJ2-5; DNA: TGTGCCAGCAGCTACTCTAGTGAGGAGACCCAGTACTTC; CDR3: CASSYSSEETQYF
size: few; D: TRBD2; V: TRBV27; J: TRBJ2-1; DNA: TGTGCCACACGAGCTAGCGGGAGGAGGCCCTACAATGAGCAGTTCTTC; CDR3: CATRASGRRPYNEQFF
size: .; D: TRBD1; V: TRBV7-6; J: TRBJ2-3; DNA: TGTGCCAGCAGCTTAGCGGGGGGACAGGGTCCAGATACGCAGTATTTT; CDR3: CASSLAGGQGPDTQYF
size: once; D: .; V: TRBV5-8; J: TRBJ1-5; DNA: TGTGCCAGCAGCTTGGGGGTACAGGGCCTAGGGCCCCAGCATTTT; CDR3: CASSLGVQGLGPQHF
size: .; D: TRBD1; V: TRBV29-1; J: TRBJ2-7; DNA: TGCAGCGTTGCAGGGGGCAGCGAGCAGTACTTC; CDR3: CSVAGGSEQYF
size: .; D: .; V: TRBV2; J: TRBJ1-6; DNA: TGTGCCAGCAGTGAACCAAATAATTCACCCCTCCACTTT; CDR3: CASSEPNNSPLHF
size: .; D: .; V: TRBV30; J: TRBJ1-2; DNA: TGTGCCTGGAGCCCGGGAGGGGGTTGGGGGGGCTACACCTTC; CDR3: CAWSPGGGWGGYTF
size: few; D: TRBD2; V: TRBV4-2; J: TRBJ2-1; DNA: TGTGCCAGCAGCCAAGACCCTAGCGGGGCATACAATGAGCAGTTCTTC; CDR3: CASSQDPSGAYNEQFF
size: .; D: .; V: TRBV7-2; J: TRBJ2-1; DNA: TGTGCCAGCAGCCCCCGACAGAACTCCTACAATGAGCAGTTCTTC; CDR3: CASSPRQNSYNEQFF
size: .; D: .; V: TRBV7-8; J: TRBJ1-1; DNA: TGTGCCAGCACCTGGGGGGGCAACACTGAAGCTTTCTTT; CDR3: CASTWGGNTEAFF
size: once; D: TRBD1; V: TRBV5-4; J: TRBJ2-5; DNA: TGTGCCAGCAGCCCCTTCCCCCACAGGGGCCTAAGGGGGGAGACCCAGTACTTC; CDR3: CASSPFPHRGLRGETQYF
size: .; D: TRBD2; V: TRBV2; J: TRBJ2-5; DNA: TGTGCCAGCAGCGGGGGGAAAGAGACCCAGTACTTC; CDR3: CASSGGKETQYF
size: few; D: .; V: TRBV21-1; J: TRBJ1-5; DNA: TGTGCCAGCAGCAAAGACGCAGGGCATCAGCCCCAGCATTTT; CDR3: CASSKDAGHQPQHF
size: .; D: .; V: TRBV7-6; J: TRBJ2-1; DNA: TGTGCCAGCAGCTTAAGTCAGGGGCCCTACAATGAGCAGTTCTTC; CDR3: CASSLSQGPYNEQFF
size: .; D: .; V: TRBV15; J: TRBJ1-1; DNA: TGTGCCACCAGCAGAGATGGGGACATGAACACTGAAGCTTTCTTT; CDR3: CATSRDGDMNTEAFF
size: few; D: TRBD2; V: TRBV5-6; J: TRBJ2-1; DNA: TGTGCCAGCCGAGGCGGGGGTTACAATGAGCAGTTCTTC; CDR3: CASRGGGYNEQFF
size: few; D: TRBD1; V: TRBV6-1; J: TRBJ1-3; DNA: TGTGCCAGCAATGACAGGGCCGGCGGTGGAAACACCATATATTTT; CDR3: CASNDRAGGGNTIYF
size: few; D: .; V: TRBV27; J: TRBJ2-1; DNA: TGTGCCAGCACCCTGGGGACTGGATACAATGAGCAGTTCTTC; CDR3: CASTLGTGYNEQFF
size: .; D: TRBD2; V: TRBV28; J: TRBJ2-5; DNA: TGTGCCAGCAGTCCCCTAGCGGGAGGGGGACAAGAGACCCAGTACTTC; CDR3: CASSPLAGGGQETQYF
size: .; D: TRBD1; V: TRBV2; J: TRBJ2-5; DNA: TGTGCCAGCACCTCGACAGGGGCGGCCCAGTACTTC; CDR3: CASTSTGAAQYF
size: .; D: TRBD1; V: TRBV5-1; J: TRBJ1-4; DNA: TGCGCCAGCAGCACTACATTGACAGGGTTGAATGAAAAACTGTTTTTT; CDR3: CASSTTLTGLNEKLFF
size: once; D: TRBD1; V: TRBV7-9; J: TRBJ2-7; DNA: TGTGCCAGCAGCTTAGGTAGGACAGGGGATAGTTACGAGCAGTACTTC; CDR3: CASSLGRTGDSYEQYF
size: few; D: .; V: TRBV28; J: TRBJ1-2; DNA: TGTGCCAGCAGTTTAGCGGACAGACCTAACTATGGCTACACCTTC; CDR3: CASSLADRPNYGYTF
size: few; D: .; V: TRBV6-6; J: TRBJ1-1; DNA: TGTGCCAGCAGTTTTTCGGGGGACACTGAAGCTTTCTTT; CDR3: CASSFSGDTEAFF
size: .; D: TRBD1; V: TRBV6-1; J: TRBJ2-1; DNA: TGTGCCAGCATCAGGACAGGGAACAATGAGCAGTTCTTC; CDR3: CASIRTGNNEQFF
size: once; D: .; V: TRBV28; J: TRBJ2-7; DNA: TGTGCCAGCAATAGGGCGGGTATCTCCTACGAGCAGTACTTC; CDR3: CASNRAGISYEQYF
size: .; D: .; V: TRBV20-1; J: TRBJ2-5; DNA: TGCAGCCCCAATGGGAGGGAGACCCAGTACTTC; CDR3: CSPNGRETQYF
size: once; D: TRBD1; V: TRBV4-3; J: TRBJ1-3; DNA: TGCGCCAGCAGCCAAGATGGGGGACAGAGCGGAAACACCATATATTTT; CDR3: CASSQDGGQSGNTIYF
size: .; D: .; V: TRBV5-6; J: TRBJ2-5; DNA: TGTGCCAGCAGCTTGCTCAGGGCACCCCCGGAGACCCAGTACTTC; CDR3: CASSLLRAPPETQYF
size: .; D: .; V: TRBV29-1; J: TRBJ2-7; DNA: TGCAGCGTAAAAAGGGGTTTCGAGCAGTACTTC; CDR3: CSVKRGFEQYF
size: .; D: TRBD2; V: TRBV9; J: TRBJ2-1; DNA: TGTGCCAGCAGCGTCCCGCCTAGCGGGAGGGCCTCAATCAGGCAGTTCTTC; CDR3: CASSVPPSGRASIRQFF
size: .; D: .; V: TRBV28; J: TRBJ2-7; DNA: TGTGCCAGCAGTCCCGCCGGCGGATCTCGAATGCAGTACTTC; CDR3: CASSPAGGSRMQYF
size: .; D: TRBD2; V: TRBV4-1; J: TRBJ2-5; DNA: TGCGCCAGCAGCCGAAAATTCGGGACTAGCGGGACCCAAGAGACCCAGTACTTC; CDR3: CASSRKFGTSGTQETQYF
size: few; D: .; V: TRBV29-1; J: TRBJ1-5; DNA: TGCAGCGTTGTTCAGGGCTTGAATCAGCCCCAGCATTTT; CDR3: CSVVQGLNQPQHF